Listed here are 6 T cell receptor beta chains from one sample, sequenced in a study of blood T cell repertoires in COVID-19. Profiling relied on immunoSEQ multiplex PCR, and the TCRdb table lists in-frame clones only, not all of them. The sample carries approximately 190,000 clones, 80% to 90% recorded once. Sequencing input: peripheral blood. The receptors originated from a man aged 25-45 years with active or convalescent COVID-19.

The chain couples TRBV2 to TRBJ1-2; 9 bases are a match to TRBD1. Germline CDR1 SNHLY, CDR2 FYNNEI. The CDR3 extends over 14 amino acids. The V segment lost 6 bases and the J segment 4 bases; nucleotides outside the gene matches: 6. The CDR3: CASSGQGLGYGYTF. CDR3 coding DNA: TGTGCCAGCAGCGGACAGGGGCTGGGCTATGGCTACACCTTC. The full variable domain, with the rest looked up from reference TRBV2 and TRBJ1-2, is EPEVTQTPSHQVTQMGQEVILRCVPISNHLYFYWYRQILGQKVEFLVSFYNNEISEKSEIFDDQFSVERPDGSNFTLKIRSTKLEDSAMYFCASSGQGLGYGYTFGSGTRLTVV.

The V call is TRBV6-5, the J call TRBJ2-7; 10 bases align to TRBD2. There are 14 residues in the CDR3. V lost 6 bases, J lost 0 bases, and 2 bases stayed unmatched. Germline loops: CDR1 MNHEY, CDR2 SVGAGI. CDR3 region: CASSWTSGSYEQYF. The CDR3 nucleotides read TGTGCCAGCAGCTGGACTAGCGGCTCCTACGAGCAGTACTTC.

The CDR3 bases are TGCGCCAGCAGCTTGAACGGACAGGCGGCCTATGGCTACACCTTC. Translation gives CASSLNGQAAYGYTF. The V gene is TRBV5-1, the J gene TRBJ1-2; 7 bases align to TRBD1. The CDR3 runs to 15 residues. V lost 1 base to trimming and J lost 4 bases; unmatched junction nucleotides: 7. Germline CDR1 SGHRS, CDR2 YFSETQ.

The J gene is TRBJ1-2, the V gene TRBV4-2, with D unclear. This CDR3 is built from 14 residues. The V gene lost 1 base and the J gene lost 8 bases, with 14 bases spanning the gap. Germline CDR1 reads LGHNA; CDR2 reads YNFKEQ. DNA of the CDR3: TGTGCCAGCAGCCAAGGAGCACGAGAAGAAGGCTACACCTTC. Translation: CASSQGAREEGYTF.

The genes are TRBV9 and TRBJ2-5, with 12 bases lining up with TRBD2. The CDR3 spans 17 residues. Trimming took 0 bases from V and 6 from J; bases not matched to a gene: 9. The germline gives CDR1 SGDLS, CDR2 YYNGEE. This CDR3 reads CASSVGSSGGALKTQYF. For the CDR3, the DNA is TGTGCCAGCAGCGTAGGTTCTAGCGGGGGGGCCTTGAAGACCCAGTACTTC.

The CDR3 nucleotides read TGTGCCAGTAGTATAATGGAGGATCAGCCCCAGCATTTT. Protein product: CASSIMEDQPQHF. The chain couples TRBV19 to TRBJ1-5; no clear D gene. With 2 bases removed from V and 5 bases from J, the gap between germline ends came to 7 bases. The CDR3 extends over 13 amino acids. Germline V lookup: CDR1 LNHDA, CDR2 SQIVND (reference sequence). The whole variable domain, filled in from reference TRBV19 and TRBJ1-5, reads DGGITQSPKYLFRKEGQNVTLSCEQNLNHDAMYWYRQDPGQGLRLIYYSQIVNDFQKGDIAEGYSVSREKKESFPLTVTSAQKNPTAFYLCASSIMEDQPQHFGDGTRLSIL.